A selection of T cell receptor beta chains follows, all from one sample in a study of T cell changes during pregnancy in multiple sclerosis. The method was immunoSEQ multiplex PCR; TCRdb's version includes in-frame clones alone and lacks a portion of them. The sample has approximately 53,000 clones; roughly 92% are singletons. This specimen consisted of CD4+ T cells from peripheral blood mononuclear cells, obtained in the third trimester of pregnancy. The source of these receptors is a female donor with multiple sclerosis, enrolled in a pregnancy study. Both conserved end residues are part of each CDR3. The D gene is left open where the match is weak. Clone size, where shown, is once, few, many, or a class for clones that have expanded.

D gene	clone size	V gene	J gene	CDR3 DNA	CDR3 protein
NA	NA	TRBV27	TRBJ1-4	TGTGCCAGCGGGAGGGGGGCTGGTTGGGAAAAACTGTTTTTT	CASGRGAGWEKLFF
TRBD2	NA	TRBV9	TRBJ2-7	TGTGCCAGCAGCCCGACGGGGACTAGCGGGGGCAGCTCCTACGAGCAGTACTTC	CASSPTGTSGGSSYEQYF
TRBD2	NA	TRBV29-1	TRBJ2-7	TGCAGCGTTCTCAAACTAGCGGGGATAACCTACGAGCAGTACTTC	CSVLKLAGITYEQYF
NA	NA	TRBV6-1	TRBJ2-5	TGTGCCAGCCGAGTAACAGGGTTAGGGGAGACCCAGTACTTC	CASRVTGLGETQYF
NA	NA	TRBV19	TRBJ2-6	TGTGCCAGTAGTATAGTAGCAGGGTCTGGGGCCAACGTCCTGACTTTC	CASSIVAGSGANVLTF
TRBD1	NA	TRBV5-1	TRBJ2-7	TGCGCCAGCAGCCCTCGGGACAGGGTGGGGGAGGAGCAGTACTTC	CASSPRDRVGEEQYF
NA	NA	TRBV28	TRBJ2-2	TGTGCCAGCAGTTTGGGGGGTACCGGGGAGCTGTTTTTT	CASSLGGTGELFF
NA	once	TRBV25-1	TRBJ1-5	TGTGCCAGCAGTGGTGTAGGGGAAAACAATCAGCCCCAGCATTTT	CASSGVGENNQPQHF
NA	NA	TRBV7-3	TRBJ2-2	TGTGCCAGCAGCTTCCTGGAGGCGAACACCGGGGAGCTGTTTTTT	CASSFLEANTGELFF
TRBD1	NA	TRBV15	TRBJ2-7	TGTGCCACCAGCAGGGAAACAGGGGGCCTGACCTACGAGCAGTACTTC	CATSRETGGLTYEQYF
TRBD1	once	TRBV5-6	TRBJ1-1	TGTGCCAGCAGCTTGGGACAGGGGATAAAAGCTTTCTTT	CASSLGQGIKAFF
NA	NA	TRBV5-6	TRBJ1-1	TGTGCCAGCAGCTTACAGGGAATGTGGGTTAGGACTGAAGCTTTCTTT	CASSLQGMWVRTEAFF
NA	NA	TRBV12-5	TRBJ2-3	TGTGCTAGTGGTAGCGACTCTAGAGATACGCAGTATTTT	CASGSDSRDTQYF
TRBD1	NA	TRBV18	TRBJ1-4	TGTGCCAGCTCACCACAGGGGGCCGAAAAACTGTTTTTT	CASSPQGAEKLFF
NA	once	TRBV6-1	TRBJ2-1	TGTGCCAGCAGTCCCCGACAGGTCGGAGAGCAGTTCTTC	CASSPRQVGEQFF
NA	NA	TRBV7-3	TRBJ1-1	TGTGCCAGCAGGGGGCCCGGGCCGAACACTGAAGCTTTCTTT	CASRGPGPNTEAFF
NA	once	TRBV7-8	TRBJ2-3	TGTGCCAGCAGCTTAGGACAGTATCGGCTAGATACGCAGTATTTT	CASSLGQYRLDTQYF
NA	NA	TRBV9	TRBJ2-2	TGTGCCAGCAGCGCGGGGATCTGGGGGGAGCTGTTTTTT	CASSAGIWGELFF
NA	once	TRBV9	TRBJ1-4	TGTGCCAGCAGCCCCCCCCTAAACTTAGCAACTAATGAAAAACTGTTTTTT	CASSPPLNLATNEKLFF
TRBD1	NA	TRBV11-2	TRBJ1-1	TGTGCCAGCAGCCAGGGACAGGGGAGGGCTTTCTTT	CASSQGQGRAFF
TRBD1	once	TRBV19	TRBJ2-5	TGTGCCAGTAGGAGGACAGGGGTAGGGACCCAGTACTTC	CASRRTGVGTQYF
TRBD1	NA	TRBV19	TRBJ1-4	TGTGCCAGTGTCGACAGGGCAACTAATGAAAAACTGTTTTTT	CASVDRATNEKLFF
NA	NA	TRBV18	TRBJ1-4	TGTGCCAGCTCCCCCCGCGCGGGGGCAACTAATGAAAAACTGTTTTTT	CASSPRAGATNEKLFF
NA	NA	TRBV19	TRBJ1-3	TGTGCCAGTAGTAGGACAGCGAACACCATATATTTT	CASSRTANTIYF
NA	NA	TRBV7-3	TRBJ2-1	TGTGCCAGCAGCCTTATGGGAGGGGGGATCTCCTACAATGAGCAGTTCTTC	CASSLMGGGISYNEQFF
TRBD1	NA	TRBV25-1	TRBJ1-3	TGTGCCAGCAGTCTGTTCGACAGGGGGCTTGGAAACACCATATATTTT	CASSLFDRGLGNTIYF
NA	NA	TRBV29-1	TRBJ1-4	TGCAGCGTCCGAAAGCTACAGGGCGCGGATGAAAAACTGTTTTTT	CSVRKLQGADEKLFF
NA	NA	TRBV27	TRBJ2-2	TGTGCCAGCAGTTTAAAAGTGACAGCGAACACCGGGGAGCTGTTTTTT	CASSLKVTANTGELFF
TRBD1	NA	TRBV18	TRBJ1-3	TGTGCCAGCTCACCCAAGGACAGGGTGGGAGGAAACACCATATATTTT	CASSPKDRVGGNTIYF
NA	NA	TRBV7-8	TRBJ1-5	TGTGCCAGCAGCGCCCGGAGTGGTGGCAATCAGCCCCAGCATTTT	CASSARSGGNQPQHF
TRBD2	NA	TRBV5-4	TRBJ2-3	TGTGCCAGCAGCTTGGAGCGGGGGTTAAGCACAGATACGCAGTATTTT	CASSLERGLSTDTQYF
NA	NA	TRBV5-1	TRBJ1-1	TGCGCCAGCAGCTTTACAGTGAACACTGAAGCTTTCTTT	CASSFTVNTEAFF
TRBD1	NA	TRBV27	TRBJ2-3	TGTGCCAGCAGCCCGACCGGGACAGGGGGTTGGACAGATACGCAGTATTTT	CASSPTGTGGWTDTQYF
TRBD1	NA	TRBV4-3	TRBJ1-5	TGCGCCAGCAGCCAAAGGACAGGGAATCAGCCCCAGCATTTT	CASSQRTGNQPQHF
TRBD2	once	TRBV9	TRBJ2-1	TGTGCCAGCAGCGTAGGCCCGGCACGGCGGGGGGGCGGGTACAATGAGCAGTTCTTC	CASSVGPARRGGGYNEQFF
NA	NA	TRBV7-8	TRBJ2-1	TGTGCCAGCAGCTTATACGGGGGTGGGAATGAGCAGTTCTTC	CASSLYGGGNEQFF
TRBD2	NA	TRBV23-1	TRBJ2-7	TGCGCCGAGTCCTGGGAGGGGAGGGACGAGCAGTACTTC	CAESWEGRDEQYF
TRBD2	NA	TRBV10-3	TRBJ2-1	TGTGCCATCAGTGAGTCGACTAGCGGGGCCAATGAGCAGTTCTTC	CAISESTSGANEQFF
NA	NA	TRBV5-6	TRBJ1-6	TGTGCCAGCAGCTTGGGACAGAATAATTCACCCCTCCACTTT	CASSLGQNNSPLHF
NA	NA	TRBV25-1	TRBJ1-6	TGTGCCAGCAGCCACCCGGACAAGAATTCACCCCTCCACTTT	CASSHPDKNSPLHF
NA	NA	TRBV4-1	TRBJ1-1	TGCGCCAGCAGCCAAGTGGGCAGGGGAAACGAGAAAGCTTTCTTT	CASSQVGRGNEKAFF
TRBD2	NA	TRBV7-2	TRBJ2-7	TGTGCCAGCAGCTTAAGGATAAGCGGGGGGCCCTCTTCACCCTACGAGCAGTACTTC	CASSLRISGGPSSPYEQYF
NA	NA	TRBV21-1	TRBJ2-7	TGTGCCAGCAGCCTATTGTTGTGGGAGAGCTCCTACGAGCAGTACTTC	CASSLLLWESSYEQYF